The 8 T cell receptor beta chains listed next were all sequenced from one sample in a study of cytomegalovirus exposure and HLA in healthy donors. A multiplex PCR was run with 60 Vbeta primers and 13 Jbeta primers. Sequencing used immunoSEQ multiplex PCR; TCRdb keeps in-frame clones, though not all of them. The data contain about 160,000 clones, around 64% of them singletons. The specimen sequenced was PBMCs. The receptors stem from a woman in her twenties or thirties in good health and CMV-seronegative.

The CDR3 region is CASSHGETQYF. CDR3 sequence (DNA): TGTGCCAGCAGCCACGGGGAGACCCAGTACTTC. V gene TRBV11-2 combines with J gene TRBJ2-5; the D is unclear. With 5 bases removed from V and 5 bases from J, the gap between germline ends came to 6 bases. CDR3 length: 11 amino acids. From germline, CDR1 is SGHAT and CDR2 FQNNGV.

The V and J genes are TRBV30 and TRBJ1-5; the D is unclear. Germline CDR1 reads GTSNPN; CDR2 reads SVGIG (reference sequence). The V and J ends lost 1 base and 3 bases respectively, with 10 bases between them. This CDR3 spans 14 amino acids. As DNA, the CDR3 is TGTGCCTGGAGTGCAACAGCTCACAATCAGCCCCAGCATTTT. This encodes CAWSATAHNQPQHF.

The chain has TRBV12-5 and TRBJ2-5; D might be TRBD2 (5 bases). Trimming removed 3 bases from V and 7 bases from J, with 15 bases in between. The CDR3 length is 14 residues. Germline CDR1 is LGHNT and CDR2 is FRNRAP. This CDR3 reads CASGFGLARRTQYF. The DNA of the CDR3 is TGTGCTAGTGGTTTCGGACTGGCACGGAGGACCCAGTACTTC.

The rearrangement joins TRBV4-3 to TRBJ2-1, with D possibly being TRBD2 (6 bases). Germline V gene data show CDR1 as LGHNA and CDR2 as YSLEER. This CDR3 region has 17 residues. The V end lost 0 bases, the J end lost 2 bases, and 14 bases lay between the germline ends. DNA for the CDR3: TGCGCCAGCAGCCAAGAAGGAATCGGGGGAGCCTACAATGAGCAGTTCTTC. It translates to CASSQEGIGGAYNEQFF.

The V and J genes are TRBV9 and TRBJ2-3, with 14 bases fitting TRBD2. Losses at the gene ends were 4 bases for V and 4 bases for J; bases not matched to a gene: 8. The CDR3 length is 17 residues. Germline CDR1 reads SGDLS; CDR2 reads YYNGEE. CDR3 loop: CASSPPGLAGGSDTQYF. In DNA form, the CDR3 reads TGTGCCAGCAGCCCTCCCGGACTAGCGGGGGGCTCAGATACGCAGTATTTT.

The chain links TRBV4-1 to TRBJ2-3, with a tentative D call TRBD2 (6 bases). V lost 4 bases and J 3 bases, leaving 8 bases between the germline ends. CDR1 and CDR2 from the germline V gene are MGHRA and YSYEKL. The CDR3 consists of 13 residues. The DNA for the CDR3 is TGCGCCAGCAGCCTGGGGACTACAGATACGCAGTATTTT. Its translation: CASSLGTTDTQYF.

The J gene is TRBJ2-3, the V gene TRBV11-2; D uncertain. Trimming removed 5 bases at V and 0 bases at J, with 12 bases between. The germline V gene has CDR1 SGHAT and CDR2 FQNNGV. The CDR3 is 15 amino acids. The CDR3 bases are TGTGCCAGCAGCATTAGCAGAACTAGCACAGATACGCAGTATTTT. Translation: CASSISRTSTDTQYF.

V usage is TRBV7-2 and J usage is TRBJ2-1; D is uncertain. The V end was cut by 3 bases, the J end by 7 bases, with 7 bases between. Germline CDR1 reads SGHTA; CDR2 reads FQGNSA. CDR3 length: 12 amino acids. The CDR3 loop reads CASSFIENEQFF. The CDR3 coding sequence is TGTGCCAGCAGCTTTATTGAGAATGAGCAGTTCTTC. Full variable domain (missing parts from reference TRBV7-2 and TRBJ2-1): GAGVSQSPSNKVTEKGKDVELRCDPISGHTALYWYRQSLGQGLEFLIYFQGNSAPDKSGLPSDRFSAERTGGSVSTLTIQRTQQEDSAVYLCASSFIENEQFFGPGTRLTVL.